This TCR beta chain originates from a study of T cell repertoires in cytomegalovirus infection. Across the study: The study used recently identified HLA-C-restricted and well-studied HLA-B-restricted CMV epitopes. Findings and caveats of the study: Pooled public TCR beta family frequency picked out CMV carriers with the relevant HLA. It was HLA-C-restricted CMV-specific TCR beta clonotypes that dominated the response ex vivo.

On this clonotype itself: Its antigen is still unknown.

Germline V gene lookup returns CDR1 LNHDA and CDR2 SQIVND (reference sequence). This CDR3 comprises 13 residues. V shed 5 bases and J shed 7 bases, with 9 bases lying between them. TCRdb called the reads again in MiXCR, with one record for every CDR3 protein. The table has 600,000 to 700,000 distinct CDR3 sequences, 33% seen once. The chain carries TRBV19 and TRBJ1-6; no clear D. This material consisted of cultured PBMCs, taken from culture after CMV antigen stimulation. The TCR sequence derives from a human donor in good health (CMV status not recorded). Some clones in this sample may be carry-over from other donors' samples. The CDR3 coding sequence is TGTGCCAGTAGTGGAAGTTTAAATTCACCCCTCCACTTT. Protein: CASSGSLNSPLHF. Supplemented by reference TRBV19 and TRBJ1-6, the full variable domain reads DGGITQSPKYLFRKEGQNVTLSCEQNLNHDAMYWYRQDPGQGLRLIYYSQIVNDFQKGDIAEGYSVSREKKESFPLTVTSAQKNPTAFYLCASSGSLNSPLHFGNGTRLTVT.